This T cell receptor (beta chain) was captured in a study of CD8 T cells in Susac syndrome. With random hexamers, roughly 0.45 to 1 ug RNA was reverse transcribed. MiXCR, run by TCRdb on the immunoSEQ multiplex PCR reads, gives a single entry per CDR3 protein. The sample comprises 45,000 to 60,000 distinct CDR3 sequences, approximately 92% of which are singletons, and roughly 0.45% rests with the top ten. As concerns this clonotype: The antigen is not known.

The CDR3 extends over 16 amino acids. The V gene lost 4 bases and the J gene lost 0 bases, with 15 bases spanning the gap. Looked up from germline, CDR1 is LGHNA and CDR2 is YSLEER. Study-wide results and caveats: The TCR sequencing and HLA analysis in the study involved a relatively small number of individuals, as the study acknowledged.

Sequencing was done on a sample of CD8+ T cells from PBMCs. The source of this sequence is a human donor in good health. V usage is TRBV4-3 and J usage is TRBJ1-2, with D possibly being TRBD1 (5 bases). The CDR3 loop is CASSPLGEGTNYGYTF. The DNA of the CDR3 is TGCGCCAGCAGCCCGTTAGGGGAAGGTACTAACTATGGCTACACCTTC.